Presented here are 8 T cell receptor beta chains from one specimen sequenced in a study of blood T cell repertoires in COVID-19. Sequencing was performed with immunoSEQ multiplex PCR; in TCRdb, only in-frame clones are kept and a portion is missing. The sample holds a few hundred thousand clones, around three quarters seen once. Sequenced sample: peripheral blood. The receptors were gathered from a woman between 65 and 79 years old with acute or convalescent COVID-19.

J is TRBJ1-2 and V is TRBV4-2, with D unclear. Trimming took 1 base from V and 4 from J, leaving 10 bases between them. Germline loops: CDR1 LGHNA, CDR2 YNFKEQ. The CDR3 runs to 14 residues. The CDR3 spells CASSQGANGYGYTF. CDR3 bases: TGTGCCAGCAGCCAAGGGGCCAACGGCTATGGCTACACCTTC.

The chain joins TRBV6-6 to TRBJ1-1; D is unresolved. With 10 bases removed from V and 4 bases from J, the gap between germline ends came to 19 bases. The CDR3 totals 14 residues. The V gene's germline CDR1 is MNHNY and CDR2 SVGAGI (reference sequence). Here the CDR3 reads CATTPIGETTEAFF. CDR3 in DNA: TGTGCCACTACGCCGATTGGGGAGACCACTGAAGCTTTCTTT.

This chain links TRBV25-1 with TRBJ2-3; maybe TRBD2 (5 bases). V shed 2 bases and J shed 4 bases, with 10 bases lying between them. CDR1 and CDR2 (germline): MGHDK, SYGVNS. The CDR3 spans 14 residues. CDR3 loop: CASSEPLGADTQYF. In nucleotides, the CDR3 is TGTGCCAGCAGTGAACCCCTGGGAGCAGATACGCAGTATTTT.

The table lists this clone with a few counts. This chain joins TRBV5-8 and TRBJ1-6; D unclear. V was trimmed by 1 base and J by 9 bases, leaving 2 bases between them. This CDR3 contains 11 residues. Germline V gene sequence: CDR1 SGHTS, CDR2 YDEGEE. The CDR3 sequence: CASSLRSPLHF. The DNA of the CDR3 is TGTGCCAGCAGCTTGCGTTCACCCCTCCACTTT.

J is TRBJ2-4 and V is TRBV11-2; D gene ambiguous. This CDR3 comprises 14 residues. V was pared by 3 bases and J by 6 bases, with 12 bases between. The V gene's germline CDR1 is SGHAT and CDR2 FQNNGV. CDR3 DNA sequence: TGTGCCAGCAGCTTGGAGTCTGTGCGAAACATTCAGTACTTC. It encodes CASSLESVRNIQYF.

The V gene is TRBV29-1, the J gene TRBJ2-1, with 15 nucleotides matching TRBD2. V lost 0 bases to trimming and J lost 7 bases; unmatched junction nucleotides: 4. Germline-derived CDR1 and CDR2 are SQVTM and ANQGSEA. The CDR3 has 16 amino acids. The CDR3 reads CSVEEFGTSGGNEQFF. The CDR3 nucleotides read TGCAGCGTTGAAGAGTTTGGGACTAGCGGGGGGAATGAGCAGTTCTTC.

The chain links TRBV9 to TRBJ2-3, with TRBD2 matching 16 bases. Germline lookup yields CDR1 SGDLS and CDR2 YYNGEE. This CDR3 contains 15 residues. With V trimmed by 7 bases and J by 6 bases, 5 bases remained unmatched. The CDR3 DNA follows: TGTGCCAGCGGACCGGGACTAGCGGGGGGGGATACGCAGTATTTT. Translated, it gives CASGPGLAGGDTQYF. The variable domain in full, with the rest retrieved from reference TRBV9 and TRBJ2-3, is DSGVTQTPKHLITATGQRVTLRCSPRSGDLSVYWYQQSLDQGLQFLIQYYNGEERAKGNILERFSAQQFPDLHSELNLSSLELGDSALYFCASGPGLAGGDTQYFGPGTRLTVL.

V usage is TRBV19 and J usage is TRBJ2-4; tentatively, D is TRBD1 (5 bases). The CDR3 is made up of 16 amino acids. V gave up 7 bases and J gave up 3 bases, with 19 bases separating them. Germline CDR1 is LNHDA and CDR2 is SQIVND (reference sequence). The CDR3 loop reads CASTPLGDRGKNIQYF. The CDR3 DNA reads as TGTGCCAGTACCCCCTTAGGGGATAGGGGCAAAAACATTCAGTACTTC.